Presented here are 25 T cell receptor beta chains from one specimen sequenced in a study of radiation and T cells in renal cell carcinoma. Produced via immunoSEQ multiplex PCR; TCRdb's table is partial and in-frame only. The sample consists of about 16,000 clones, 58% of them appearing once. Documented treatment: treatment-naive control, cytoreductive nephrectomy. The sample in question was tumor tissue, obtained from a patient whose treatment was nephrectomy without radiotherapy. These receptors all stem from a man aged 40-49 years with renal cell carcinoma.

This chain uses TRBV9 with TRBJ1-2, with D perhaps matching TRBD1 (5 bases). V lost 4 bases and J 4 bases, leaving 17 bases between the germline ends. The germline V gene encodes CDR1 SGDLS and CDR2 YYNGEE. This CDR3 spans 15 amino acids. CDR3 bases: TGTGCCAGCAGCTCAAGCTCGACAGCTACCTATGGCTACACCTTC. Translation: CASSSSSTATYGYTF.

This chain uses TRBV29-1 with TRBJ2-1, with 11 bases fitting TRBD1. Germline V lookup: CDR1 SQVTM, CDR2 ANQGSEA. Trimming at V came to 8 bases and at J to 7 bases, leaving 10 bases not matched to a gene. This CDR3 is 14 amino acids long. The CDR3 coding sequence is TGCAGCATTGCCCGAGGACAGGGGGCGAATGAGCAGTTCTTC. It translates to CSIARGQGANEQFF.

This clone has just a few counts. The J gene is TRBJ1-1, the V gene TRBV19; possibly TRBD1 for D (5 bases). The V and J ends lost 6 bases and 0 bases respectively, with 8 bases between them. This CDR3 has 13 residues. Germline V gene data show CDR1 as LNHDA and CDR2 as SQIVND (reference sequence). The CDR3 here is CASRGRLNTEAFF. The CDR3 nucleotides read TGTGCCAGTAGGGGACGGCTGAACACTGAAGCTTTCTTT.

J is TRBJ1-2 and V is TRBV6-5; D not certain. The CDR3 is 16 amino acids. Between the trimmed V and J ends, which lost 6 bases and 4 bases, there was a span of 21 bases. The germline V gene encodes CDR1 MNHEY and CDR2 SVGAGI. CDR3 in DNA: TGTGCCAGCAGATACGCGTCCCTGGTAGTTAGCTATGGCTACACCTTC. The encoded protein is CASRYASLVVSYGYTF.

This clone was seen once. The chain combines TRBV19 with TRBJ1-5, with 11 bases matching TRBD1. The CDR3 is 15 amino acids. Germline V gives CDR1 LNHDA, CDR2 SQIVND (reference sequence). Trimming took 9 bases from V and 2 from J; bases not matched to a gene: 6. This CDR3 is CASSSGQGGNQPQHF. CDR3 in DNA: TGTGCCAGCTCGTCGGGACAGGGGGGCAATCAGCCCCAGCATTTT.

This clone was detected a few times. The chain employs TRBV6-1 and TRBJ1-6; D is undetermined. Per germline, CDR1 MNHNS and CDR2 SASEGT. CDR3 length: 15 amino acids. The V end was cut by 6 bases, the J end by 7 bases, with 16 bases between. CDR3 sequence reads: CASRLDAFGNSPLHF. In nucleotides, the CDR3 is TGTGCCAGCAGATTGGACGCCTTCGGGAATTCACCCCTCCACTTT.

This clone occurred a few times. The chain is built from TRBV7-9 and TRBJ2-2, with D possibly TRBD2 on 6 matching bases. The V end was cut by 4 bases, the J end by 0 bases, with 9 bases between. The CDR3 spans 15 residues. Germline V gene data show CDR1 as SEHNR and CDR2 as FQNEAQ (reference sequence). The CDR3 is CASSSGGANTGELFF. The CDR3 bases are TGTGCCAGCAGCTCCGGGGGTGCGAACACCGGGGAGCTGTTTTTT.

The rearrangement links TRBV20-1 to TRBJ1-1; D call uncertain. Germline V gene sequence: CDR1 DFQATT, CDR2 SNEGSKA (reference sequence). The CDR3 spans 11 residues. Deletions cut 3 bases from V and 4 bases from J, with 6 bases between. CDR3 sequence reads: CSASRGTEAFF. The DNA for the CDR3 is TGCAGTGCTAGCCGGGGCACTGAAGCTTTCTTT.

V is TRBV5-1 and J is TRBJ1-1; D remains unclear. Germline V gene data show CDR1 as SGHRS and CDR2 as YFSETQ. Trimming left V 4 bases short and J 6 bases short, with 16 bases between. The CDR3 is 14 amino acids. The chain's CDR3 is CASSAVDGLSEAFF. The CDR3 region has the DNA TGCGCCAGCAGCGCCGTGGACGGGCTGTCTGAAGCTTTCTTT.

The J gene is TRBJ1-4, the V gene TRBV6-5, with 7 bases matching TRBD1. Germline lookup yields CDR1 MNHEY and CDR2 SVGAGI. V lost 7 bases, J lost 8 bases, and 13 bases stayed unmatched. The CDR3 has 15 amino acids. CDR3: CASTHRGRAGEKLFF. DNA of the CDR3: TGTGCCAGCACCCACAGGGGCAGGGCCGGGGAAAAACTGTTTTTT.

This chain uses TRBV7-2 with TRBJ1-4, with TRBD1 identical over 7 bases. The CDR3 is 15 amino acids. The germline gives CDR1 SGHTA, CDR2 FQGNSA. Trimming cost V 5 bases and J 4 bases; bases outside gene matches: 7. The CDR3 nucleotides are TGTGCCAGCAGCCCGAACAGGGGCCGTAATGAAAAACTGTTTTTT. As protein: CASSPNRGRNEKLFF.

V is TRBV14 and J is TRBJ2-7, with D possibly TRBD1 on 5 matching bases. The V gene's germline CDR1 is SGHDN and CDR2 FVKESK. The CDR3 contains 12 residues. Trimming shortened V by 4 bases and J by 3 bases, and 7 bases separated the two germline ends. The CDR3 region is CASSPGLYEQYF. The CDR3 region has the DNA TGTGCCAGCAGCCCAGGGCTCTACGAGCAGTACTTC. The variable domain in full, completed from reference TRBV14 and TRBJ2-7, reads EAGVTQFPSHSVIEKGQTVTLRCDPISGHDNLYWYRRVMGKEIKFLLHFVKESKQDESGMPNNRFLAERTGGTYSTLKVQPAELEDSGVYFCASSPGLYEQYFGPGTRLTVT.

By its share, this clone is large (0.1 to 1%). The V and J genes are TRBV4-2 and TRBJ2-1, with 7 bases matching TRBD2. From germline, CDR1 is LGHNA and CDR2 YNFKEQ. V trimming: 0 bases; J trimming: 7 bases; junction bases outside the gene matches: 18. The CDR3 runs 19 residues. Written as DNA, the CDR3 is TGTGCCAGCAGCCAAGAAATTATGTTCGCGGGGGACCCTGGTAATGAGCAGTTCTTC. It codes for CASSQEIMFAGDPGNEQFF.

This clone has a handful of counts. This chain links TRBV20-1 with TRBJ1-1; 7 bases align to TRBD1. Germline V gives CDR1 DFQATT, CDR2 SNEGSKA (reference sequence). The CDR3 extends over 10 amino acids. Unmatched junction bases numbered 5, after V lost 6 bases and J lost 10 bases. The CDR3 DNA reads as TGCAGTGCAAACAGGGGAGCAGCTTTCTTT. Translated, it gives CSANRGAAFF.

The chain joins TRBV6-5 to TRBJ1-6; tentatively, D is TRBD1 (5 bases). The CDR3 sequence is 16 residues long. V was clipped by 0 bases and J by 9 bases, with 15 bases between them. The V gene's germline CDR1 is MNHEY and CDR2 SVGAGI. In nucleotides, the CDR3 is TGTGCCAGCAGTTACTCGTCACGGGGCCAGGGTTCACCCCTCCACTTT. Translating it yields CASSYSSRGQGSPLHF.

The chain has TRBV7-2 and TRBJ2-1; 10 positions match TRBD2. After removal of 1 base from V and 10 bases from J, the junction contained 7 bases not matched to a gene. The CDR3 has 15 amino acids. Germline CDR1 is SGHTA and CDR2 is FQGNSA. In DNA, the CDR3 is TGTGCCAGCAGCTTAGTTGGACTAGCGGCGGAGGAGCAGTTCTTC. Its translation is CASSLVGLAAEEQFF.

V and J are TRBV9 and TRBJ1-2; D gene unclear. V lost 0 bases and J lost 5, with 11 bases in between. CDR3 length: 14 amino acids. CDR1 is SGDLS and CDR2 is YYNGEE in the germline V gene. The CDR3 loop is CASSVADSWYGYTF. The CDR3 coding sequence is TGTGCCAGCAGCGTAGCAGACTCCTGGTATGGCTACACCTTC.

V is TRBV7-6 and J is TRBJ2-7; D is uncertain. The CDR3 extends over 13 amino acids. Trimming took off 5 bases at V and 3 bases at J, with 11 bases between the two ends. Germline V gives CDR1 SGHVS, CDR2 FNYEAQ. CDR3 in amino acids: CASSTDGRYEQYF. CDR3 nucleotide sequence: TGTGCCAGCAGCACCGACGGACGCTACGAGCAGTACTTC.

The gene calls are TRBV27 and TRBJ2-1; TRBD2 aligns across 8 bases. J was trimmed by 4 bases and V by 3 bases; bases with no gene match: 5. The CDR3 extends over 15 amino acids. In germline, CDR1 is MNHEY, CDR2 SMNVEV (reference sequence). The CDR3 here is CASSLYGGGYNEQFF. For the CDR3, the DNA is TGTGCCAGCAGTTTGTATGGCGGGGGGTACAATGAGCAGTTCTTC.

This chain connects TRBV7-2 to TRBJ1-4; 7 bases line up with TRBD1. Trimming at V came to 2 bases and at J to 6 bases, leaving 9 bases not matched to a gene. Germline lookup yields CDR1 SGHTA and CDR2 FQGNSA. CDR3 length equals 16 residues. Here the CDR3 DNA reads TGTGCCAGCAGCTTATCGGGAGGGGGCGGTGATGAAAAACTGTTTTTT. It encodes CASSLSGGGGDEKLFF. The full variable domain, its missing parts supplied by reference TRBV7-2 and TRBJ1-4, is GAGVSQSPSNKVTEKGKDVELRCDPISGHTALYWYRQSLGQGLEFLIYFQGNSAPDKSGLPSDRFSAERTGGSVSTLTIQRTQQEDSAVYLCASSLSGGGGDEKLFFGSGTQLSVL.

The sample holds a few counts of this clone. CDR3 in amino acids: CASRPTGGMSRNTEAFF. CDR3 DNA sequence: TGCGCCAGCAGACCGACAGGGGGCATGTCGAGGAACACTGAAGCTTTCTTT. V gene TRBV5-1 combines with J gene TRBJ1-1; TRBD1 matches at 10 bases. V was clipped by 5 bases and J by 1 base; unmatched bases: 11. This CDR3 spans 17 amino acids. Germline CDR1 reads SGHRS; CDR2 reads YFSETQ.

The J gene is TRBJ2-7, the V gene TRBV6-1; 9 bases agree with TRBD1. The V and J ends lost 10 bases and 0 bases, in that order; junction bases with no gene match: 10. Germline loops: CDR1 MNHNS, CDR2 SASEGT. The CDR3 length is 15 residues. The CDR3 region is CATRPGTGISYEQYF. As DNA, the CDR3 is TGTGCCACCCGCCCCGGGACAGGGATCTCCTACGAGCAGTACTTC.

This clone was counted only a few times. The chain has TRBV2 and TRBJ1-5, with 7 bases lining up with TRBD1. The ends lost 4 bases at V and 6 bases at J; junction bases unmatched: 6. Germline values: CDR1 SNHLY, CDR2 FYNNEI. CDR3 size: 14 residues. CDR3 DNA: TGTGCCAGCAGTGGACAGGGTGTCGGTCAGCCCCAGCATTTT. Protein: CASSGQGVGQPQHF.

The V and J genes are TRBV21-1 and TRBJ1-5. TRBV21-1 is a known pseudogene. This CDR3 is built from 15 residues. As DNA, the CDR3 is TGTGCCAGCAGCCCACAACGAGAAGGCAATCAGCCCCAGCATTTT. Residues: CASSPQREGNQPQHF.

The chain links TRBV19 to TRBJ2-1; 7 bases agree with TRBD2. The CDR3 contains 13 residues. The J segment lost 7 bases and the V segment lost 10 bases, leaving 10 bases of the junction unmatched. Germline CDR1 LNHDA, CDR2 SQIVND (reference sequence). The CDR3 here is CATGLGTPNEQFF. The CDR3 nucleotides are TGTGCCACAGGACTAGGAACGCCGAATGAGCAGTTCTTC.